These 11 T cell receptor beta chains came from one sample sequenced in a study of vaccination and CD4 T cells after COVID-19. Noted treatment: approximately nine-day PBMC culture with coronavirus spike peptide pools or control peptides (ViraFEST assay). The unexposed donor's CD4+ T cells were collected before the COVID-19 pandemic (2011-2018). These receptors' antigens are unknown. Sequencing of the DNA from cultured CD4+ T cells was carried out with the Oncomine TCR Beta short-read assay. Scientists extracted genomic DNA from CD4+ T cells grown in culture. Each CDR3 protein is one row after TCRdb ran MiXCR on the PCR reads. The sample consists of roughly 9,100 distinct CDR3 sequences, around two fifths of them appearing once. Sequencing input: CD4+ T cells from blood, cultured in vitro. Receptors were obtained from a human donor in good health.

The chain uses TRBV11-2 and TRBJ2-1; 9 nucleotides align to TRBD2. Losses at the gene ends were 4 bases for V and 8 bases for J; bases not matched to a gene: 12. CDR1 SGHAT and CDR2 FQNNGV come from the germline V gene. This CDR3 is 16 amino acids long. CDR3 coding DNA: TGTGCCAGCAGCTCCACGGGTAGCGGGAGATGGGATGAGCAGTTCTTC. Encoded protein: CASSSTGSGRWDEQFF.

The gene calls are TRBV7-9 and TRBJ1-1; 9 nucleotides match TRBD1. CDR3 length: 14 amino acids. Trimming cost V 3 bases and J 8 bases; bases outside gene matches: 7. The germline CDR1 and CDR2 sequences are SEHNR and FQNEAQ (reference sequence). The DNA of the CDR3 is TGTGCCAGCAGCTTCGGGACAGGGTCGGGGGAAGCTTTCTTT. This gives the protein CASSFGTGSGEAFF.

The chain links TRBV21-1 to TRBJ1-2; the table's D call TRBD1 went unverified against the DNA. TRBV21-1 is reported as a pseudogene. This CDR3 spans 15 amino acids. The CDR3 bases are TGTGCCAGCAGCAAGATAAACAGGAGTAACTATGGCTACACCTTC. It specifies CASSKINRSNYGYTF.

The chain recombines TRBV7-3 with TRBJ2-1; TRBD2 matches at 8 bases. V gave up 4 bases and J gave up 0 bases; unmatched junction bases: 5. Per the germline V gene, CDR1 is SGHTA and CDR2 is FQGTGA. The CDR3 spans 16 residues. The CDR3 DNA sequence: TGTGCCAGCAGCTCAGCCGGGACTAGCTCCTACAATGAGCAGTTCTTC. Its translation: CASSSAGTSSYNEQFF.

This chain connects TRBV20-1 to TRBJ2-7, with D perhaps given as TRBD1 or TRBD2 (6 bases each). The CDR3 has 14 amino acids. Germline V gives CDR1 DFQATT, CDR2 SNEGSKA (reference sequence). CDR3 in amino acids: CSVLPGGAEGEQYF. Here the CDR3 DNA reads TGCAGCGTCCTCCCCGGGGGCGCCGAGGGCGAGCAGTACTTC.

The chain carries TRBV6-1 and TRBJ2-1; D could derive from TRBD1 or TRBD2 (6 bases each). This CDR3 comprises 12 residues. Germline CDR1 MNHNS, CDR2 SASEGT. V was cut by 4 bases and J by 16 bases, with 17 bases left in between. In DNA form, the CDR3 reads TGTGCCAGCAGTGGTCCGGGACGGGGGCCTTTCTTC. Protein: CASSGPGRGPFF.

This chain uses TRBV28 with TRBJ1-3; the D gene is possibly TRBD1 (6 bases). This CDR3 contains 16 residues. V was shortened by 0 bases and J by 0 bases, with 9 bases between the two germline ends. From germline, CDR1 is MDHEN and CDR2 SYDVKM. The CDR3 DNA sequence: TGTGCCAGCAGTTTATGGCAGGGGCTCTCTGGAAACACCATATATTTT. It encodes CASSLWQGLSGNTIYF.

The chain joins TRBV19 to TRBJ1-2; TRBD1 aligns across 8 bases. CDR3 length: 13 amino acids. Germline CDR1 LNHDA, CDR2 SQIVND (reference sequence). J was trimmed by 3 bases and V by 8 bases; bases with no gene match: 5. DNA of the CDR3: TGTGCCAGTTGGACAGGGAGTTACTATGGCTACACCTTC. Protein product: CASWTGSYYGYTF.

The chain uses TRBV28 and TRBJ2-7, with 10 positions matching TRBD2. CDR3 size: 18 residues. The V segment lost 4 bases and the J segment 4 bases; nucleotides outside the gene matches: 16. The germline CDR1 and CDR2 sequences are MDHEN and SYDVKM. The CDR3 DNA reads as TGTGCCAGCAGTTCCGGACAGTGGTTATCACTAGCGGGGTACGAGCAGTACTTC. Its translation is CASSSGQWLSLAGYEQYF.

CDR3 region: CASSRDRTGTGELFF. CDR3 coding DNA: TGTGCCAGCAGCCGTGACAGGACGGGGACCGGGGAGCTGTTTTTT. This rearrangement joins TRBV5-4 to TRBJ2-2; weak D call: TRBD1 (6 bases). The CDR3 is 15 residues long. Germline values: CDR1 SGHNT, CDR2 YYREEE (reference sequence). V gave up 4 bases and J gave up 5 bases, with 15 bases separating them.

By sample fraction, this clonotype is medium-sized (0.01 to 0.1%). The chain recombines TRBV20-1 with TRBJ1-1; D is perhaps TRBD1 (5 bases). V lost 3 bases, J lost 7 bases, and 18 bases lay in between. CDR1 and CDR2 (germline): DFQATT, SNEGSKA (reference sequence). The CDR3 runs 14 residues. The chain's CDR3 is CSASEGRESSEAFF. CDR3 bases: TGCAGTGCTAGCGAGGGCAGGGAATCCAGTGAAGCTTTCTTT.